A single T cell receptor beta chain is shown here with its context. The antigen is not known. This entry is derived from a study of monozygotic twins with inflammatory bowel disease. The study, taken as a whole, reports: Support was lacking for any single strong IBD-associated signal or clonotype.

The length of the CDR3 is 14 residues. Per the germline V gene, CDR1 is SGHRS and CDR2 is YFSETQ. Whole blood that had not undergone T cell sorting provided the isolated total RNA. cDNA synthesis was performed in eight separate reactions for each sample. Researchers put TCRalpha and TCRbeta cDNA through two nested PCRs lasting approximately 17 and 9 cycles. One entry per CDR3 protein, without DNA, is what TCRdb gives after re-calling the 5' RACE reads. This sample carries about 420,000 distinct CDR3 sequences, with 2% to 3% going to the ten biggest clones. This TCR was recovered from a human donor with ulcerative colitis or Crohn's disease, or a healthy co-twin of an affected twin (not recorded which). Sequenced input: blood. J is TRBJ1-2 and V is TRBV5-1; the TRBD1 assignment by TCRdb is unverifiable without DNA. The CDR3 spells CASSLDGGTYGYTF.